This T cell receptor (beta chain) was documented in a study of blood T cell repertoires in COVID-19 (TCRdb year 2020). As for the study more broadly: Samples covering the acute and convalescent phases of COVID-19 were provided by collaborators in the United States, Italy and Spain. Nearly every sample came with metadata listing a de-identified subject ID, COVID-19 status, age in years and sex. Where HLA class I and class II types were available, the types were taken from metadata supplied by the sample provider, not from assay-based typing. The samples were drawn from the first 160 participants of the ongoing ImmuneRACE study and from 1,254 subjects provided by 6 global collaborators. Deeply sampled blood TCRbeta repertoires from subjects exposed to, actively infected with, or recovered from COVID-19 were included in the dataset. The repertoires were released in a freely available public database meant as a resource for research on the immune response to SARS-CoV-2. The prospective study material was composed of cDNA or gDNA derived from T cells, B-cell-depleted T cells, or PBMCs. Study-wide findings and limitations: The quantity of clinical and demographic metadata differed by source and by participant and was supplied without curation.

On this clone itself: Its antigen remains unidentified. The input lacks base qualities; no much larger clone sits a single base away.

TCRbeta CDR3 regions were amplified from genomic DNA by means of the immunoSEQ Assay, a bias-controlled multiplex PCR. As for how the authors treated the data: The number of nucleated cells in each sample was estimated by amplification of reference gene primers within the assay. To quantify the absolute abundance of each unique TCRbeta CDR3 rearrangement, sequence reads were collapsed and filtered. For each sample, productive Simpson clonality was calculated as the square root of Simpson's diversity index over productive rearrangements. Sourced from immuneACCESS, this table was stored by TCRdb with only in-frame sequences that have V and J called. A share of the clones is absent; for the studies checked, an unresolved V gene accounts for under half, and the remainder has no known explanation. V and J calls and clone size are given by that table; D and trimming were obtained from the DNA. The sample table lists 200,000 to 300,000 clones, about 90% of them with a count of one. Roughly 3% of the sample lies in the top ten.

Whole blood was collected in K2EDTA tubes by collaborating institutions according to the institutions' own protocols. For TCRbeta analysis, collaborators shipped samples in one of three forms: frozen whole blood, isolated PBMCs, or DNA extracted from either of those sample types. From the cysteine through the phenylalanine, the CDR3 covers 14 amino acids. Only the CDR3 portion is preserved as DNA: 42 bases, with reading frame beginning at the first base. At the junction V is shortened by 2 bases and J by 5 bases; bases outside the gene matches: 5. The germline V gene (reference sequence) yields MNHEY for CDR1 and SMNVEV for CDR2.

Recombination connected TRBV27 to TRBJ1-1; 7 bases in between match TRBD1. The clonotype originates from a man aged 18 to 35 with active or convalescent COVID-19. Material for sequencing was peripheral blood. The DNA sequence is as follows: TGTGCCAGCAGTTTAGGCGGACAGGAGACTGAAGCTTTCTTT. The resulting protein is CASSLGGQETEAFF.